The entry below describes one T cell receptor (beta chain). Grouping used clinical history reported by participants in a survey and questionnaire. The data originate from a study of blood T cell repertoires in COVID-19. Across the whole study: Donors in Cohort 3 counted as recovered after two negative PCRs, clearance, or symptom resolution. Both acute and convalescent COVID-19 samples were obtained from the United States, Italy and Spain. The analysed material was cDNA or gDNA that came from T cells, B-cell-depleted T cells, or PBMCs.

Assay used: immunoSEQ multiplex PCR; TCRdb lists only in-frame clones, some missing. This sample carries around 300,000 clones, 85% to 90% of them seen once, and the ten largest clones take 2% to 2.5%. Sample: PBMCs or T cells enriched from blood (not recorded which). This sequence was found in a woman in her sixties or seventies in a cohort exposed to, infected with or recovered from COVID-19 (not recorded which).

The CDR3 region is CASSERENNEQFF. CDR3 bases: TGTGCCAGCAGTGAGCGGGAGAACAATGAGCAGTTCTTC. V gene TRBV6-4 combines with J gene TRBJ2-1; the match to TRBD2 covers 7 bases. This CDR3 region has 13 residues. Losses at the gene ends were 3 bases for V and 5 bases for J; bases not matched to a gene: 1. The germline V gene encodes CDR1 MRHNA and CDR2 SNTAGT.